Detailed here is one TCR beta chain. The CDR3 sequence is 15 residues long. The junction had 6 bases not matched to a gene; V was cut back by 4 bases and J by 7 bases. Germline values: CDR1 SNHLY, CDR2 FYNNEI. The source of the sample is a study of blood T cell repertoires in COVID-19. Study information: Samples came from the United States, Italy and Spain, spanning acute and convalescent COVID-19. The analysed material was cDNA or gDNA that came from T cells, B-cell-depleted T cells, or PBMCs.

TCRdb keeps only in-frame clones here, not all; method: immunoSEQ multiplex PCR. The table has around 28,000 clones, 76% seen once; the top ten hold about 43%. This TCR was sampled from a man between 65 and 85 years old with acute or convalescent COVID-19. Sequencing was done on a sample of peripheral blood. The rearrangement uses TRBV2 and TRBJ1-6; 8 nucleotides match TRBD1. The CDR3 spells CASSADRGRNSPLHF. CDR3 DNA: TGTGCCAGCAGTGCCGACAGGGGTAGGAATTCACCCCTCCACTTT.